This T cell receptor (beta chain) was sequenced during a study of shared clonotypes between healthy human individuals. Findings and limits, study-wide: Larger estimated richness was generally recorded for naive subsets relative to memory subsets. Only blood was sampled; tissue repertoires likely differ.

TCRdb's table, derived via immunoSEQ multiplex PCR, lists solely in-frame clones and lacks some. The data contain around 550,000 clones, 90% to 96% of them seen just once; the ten biggest clones take up under 0.06%. Recent vaccinations or acute infections were absent in the healthy HIV-negative adult donors. Concerning this clone: The antigen remains undetermined.

The CDR3 extends over 13 amino acids. V lost 7 bases and J 6 bases, leaving 12 bases between the germline ends. The germline V gene encodes CDR1 MDHEN and CDR2 SYDVKM. This TCR was recovered from a woman between 25 and 40 years old in good health. The sequenced material came from naive CD4+ T cells sorted from blood. Stated subset: CD45RA+ positively selected. This chain links TRBV28 with TRBJ2-2; D perhaps matches TRBD2 (5 bases). The CDR3 DNA follows: TGTGCCAGCACGCCCGCGGGCCCCGGGGAGCTGTTTTTT. It encodes CASTPAGPGELFF.